This TCR beta chain was sequenced for a study of PD-1 blockade in classical Hodgkin lymphoma. Findings and caveats of the study: Newly diagnosed patients were said to have less baseline TCR diversity than healthy donors did. A significant rise in TCR diversity by C4D1 was seen for CD4+ but not CD8+ cells.

This sample's time point: cycle 4 day 1 (C4D1), after five to seven weeks of nivolumab. Brentuximab vedotin exposure varied, and every patient relapsed after autologous stem cell transplantation. When best responses were assessed, they were complete response, partial response or progressive disease. This clone was counted a single time. Its specificity is unknown. At one boundary the junction diverges from the germline segment, which might be a read error. The assay was immunoSEQ multiplex PCR, and TCRdb's table has in-frame clones only and misses some. The profile shows roughly 39,000 clones, over 65% of them singletons. The receptor was derived from a human donor with classical Hodgkin lymphoma. The material sequenced was peripheral blood mononuclear cells (PBMCs), taken before the fourth cycle of nivolumab.

CDR3 protein: CASSNRAGQETQYF. The CDR3 DNA follows: TGTGCCAGCAGTAACAGGGCGGGCCAAGAGACCCAGTACTTC. The chain recombines TRBV19 with TRBJ2-5, with D perhaps matching TRBD1 (6 bases). CDR1 is LNHDA and CDR2 is SQIVND in the germline V gene (reference sequence). This CDR3 comprises 14 residues.